The present T cell receptor (beta chain) was sequenced within a study of T cell responses to AZD1222 COVID-19 vaccine. With regard to this clone: Its target is not known.

Trimming pared 2 bases from V and 5 bases from J, leaving 12 bases between. There are 14 residues in the CDR3. Germline V gene data show CDR1 as SGHNT and CDR2 as YYREEE (reference sequence). Study-wide results and caveats: Donors were chiefly white British, with a greater number of females, and clonal diversity was perhaps underestimated. Among AZD1222 vaccinees, only 5 to 7 were seropositive at baseline. The study sampled repertoires only after the peak T cell response.

Sequencing was performed with immunoSEQ multiplex PCR; in TCRdb, only in-frame clones are kept and a portion is missing. This table has about 100,000 clones, roughly 90% appearing once. Sequenced here: peripheral blood, sampled 28 days after the second AZD1222 dose. The receptor was isolated from an adult who received the AZD1222 COVID-19 vaccine. The chain employs TRBV5-4 and TRBJ2-3; D gene ambiguous. The CDR3 protein is CASSFRFGLDTQYF. CDR3 coding DNA: TGTGCCAGCAGCTTTCGTTTCGGTCTAGATACGCAGTATTTT.